What follows is one T cell receptor beta chain and its context. Its antigen remains unknown. The V and J ends lost 1 base and 3 bases respectively, with 8 bases between them. The CDR3 contains 13 residues. Germline loops: CDR1 SGHDT, CDR2 YYEEEE. The data are from a study of OX40 agonist ivuxolimab in advanced cancers. Study at large: Across the patients, intravenous ivuxolimab was delivered every 2 weeks at 0.01 to 10 mg/kg.

Profiling relied on immunoSEQ multiplex PCR, and the TCRdb table lists in-frame clones only, not all of them. The sample shows 75,000 to 90,000 clones, around nine tenths of them seen only once. Study-wide results and caveats: Some of the nonresponding patients also showed low levels of normalized T-cell clonal expansion. Low clonal expansion, among the lowest seen, marked partial responders at 0.1-3.0 mg/kg. CD4+ and CD8+ T cells in blood underwent clonal expansion by week 6 at 0.1 to 3.0 mg/kg.

The sequenced sample was CD4+ or CD8+ T cells sorted from blood, obtained in a trial of the OX40 agonist ivuxolimab. The genes are TRBV5-6 and TRBJ2-7, with D tentatively TRBD2 (6 bases). This sequence was found in an adult with an advanced solid tumor such as melanoma, head and neck, liver or kidney cancer. CDR3 in amino acids: CASSLPGDYEQYF. In DNA form, the CDR3 reads TGTGCCAGCAGCTTGCCGGGGGACTACGAGCAGTACTTC.